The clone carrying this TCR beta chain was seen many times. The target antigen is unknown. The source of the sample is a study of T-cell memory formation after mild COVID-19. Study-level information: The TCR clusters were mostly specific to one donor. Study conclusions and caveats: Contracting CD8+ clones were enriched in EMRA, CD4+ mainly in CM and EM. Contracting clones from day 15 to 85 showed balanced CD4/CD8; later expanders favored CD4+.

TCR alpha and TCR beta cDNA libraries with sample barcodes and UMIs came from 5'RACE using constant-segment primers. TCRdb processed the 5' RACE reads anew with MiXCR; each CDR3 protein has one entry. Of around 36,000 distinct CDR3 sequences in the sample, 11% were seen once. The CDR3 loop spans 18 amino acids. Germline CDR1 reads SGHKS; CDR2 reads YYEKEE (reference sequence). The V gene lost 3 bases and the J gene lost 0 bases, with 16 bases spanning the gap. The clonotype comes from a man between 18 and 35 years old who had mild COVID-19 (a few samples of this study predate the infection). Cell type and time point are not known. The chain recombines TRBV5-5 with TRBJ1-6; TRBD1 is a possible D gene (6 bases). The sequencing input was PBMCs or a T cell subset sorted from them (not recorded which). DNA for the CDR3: TGTGCCAGCAGCTCCGGGGGCCTAAGGAGCTCCTATAATTCACCCCTCCACTTT. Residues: CASSSGGLRSSYNSPLHF.